Below are 21 T cell receptor beta chains sequenced from a single sample in a study of vaccination and CD4 T cells after COVID-19. Indicated treatment: approximately 9-day PBMC culture with coronavirus spike peptide pools or control peptides (ViraFEST assay). The Oncomine TCR Beta short-read assay sequenced DNA from cultured CD4+ T cells. TCRdb re-analysed the PCR reads in MiXCR, keeping a single row per CDR3 protein. Seen here are about 6,200 distinct CDR3 sequences, 32% observed once, and the top ten hold approximately 10%. Antigens for these TCRs are unknown. Sequenced material: CD4+ T cells from blood, cultured in vitro, taken after SARS-CoV-2 vaccination. The receptors come from a human donor who had recovered from COVID-19.

The chain has TRBV7-8 and TRBJ2-3, with D possibly TRBD2 on 5 matching bases. Germline-derived CDR1 and CDR2 are SGHVS and FQNEAQ. V dropped 1 base and J dropped 1 base, with 12 bases sitting between them. The CDR3 runs 16 residues. The CDR3 DNA follows: TGTGCCAGCAGCTTAGTCCTAGCACGGGGCACAGATACGCAGTATTTT. It encodes CASSLVLARGTDTQYF.

In its sample, this clonotype ranks as medium-sized. This CDR3 is CSARGASGRNEQFF. CDR3 nucleotides: TGCAGTGCTAGAGGCGCTAGCGGGAGGAATGAGCAGTTCTTC. The chain uses TRBV20-1 and TRBJ2-1; TRBD2 agrees at 11 bases. CDR1 DFQATT and CDR2 SNEGSKA come from the germline V gene (reference sequence). The CDR3 is 14 residues long. The J segment lost 7 bases and the V segment lost 1 base, leaving 3 bases of the junction unmatched.

The V and J genes are TRBV11-1 and TRBJ2-7; 10 positions match TRBD1. Germline loops: CDR1 SGHAT, CDR2 FQDESV (reference sequence). The CDR3 is 16 amino acids. Trimming cost V 5 bases and J 6 bases; bases outside gene matches: 13. CDR3 region: CASSHSGGDRGREQYF. The CDR3 DNA is TGTGCCAGCAGCCACTCCGGCGGGGACAGGGGTCGCGAGCAGTACTTC.

The V call is TRBV28, the J call TRBJ2-7; no reliable D call. In germline, CDR1 is MDHEN, CDR2 SYDVKM. The CDR3 contains 12 residues. Deletions cut 3 bases from V and 4 bases from J, with 7 bases between. The DNA of the CDR3 is TGTGCCAGCAGTTTTAGACGGTACGAGCAGTACTTC. The encoded protein is CASSFRRYEQYF.

This clonotype was seen once. CDR3 in DNA: TGTGCCAGCAGTCCAAGGCCGGGGGAGCTGTTTTTT. The encoded protein is CASSPRPGELFF. The chain carries TRBV28 and TRBJ2-2; D not resolved. Germline V CDR1 and CDR2: MDHEN, SYDVKM. The CDR3 is 12 amino acids. V shed 5 bases and J shed 8 bases, with 9 bases lying between them.

This clonotype was observed a handful of times. The gene calls are TRBV7-8 and TRBJ1-6, with TRBD1 identical over 12 bases. Trimming at V came to 4 bases and at J to 1 base, leaving 2 bases not matched to a gene. Germline V lookup: CDR1 SGHVS, CDR2 FQNEAQ. This CDR3 region has 17 residues. The CDR3 spells CASSSGQGASYNSPLHF. CDR3 bases: TGTGCCAGCAGCTCGGGACAGGGGGCATCCTATAATTCACCCCTCCACTTT. Looking up the rest from reference TRBV7-8 and TRBJ1-6 gives the full variable domain: GAGVSQSPRYKVAKRGQDVALRCDPISGHVSLFWYQQALGQGPEFLTYFQNEAQLDKSGLPSDRFFAERPEGSVSTLKIQRTQQEDSAVYLCASSSGQGASYNSPLHFGNGTRLTVT.

The chain has TRBV7-9 and TRBJ1-3, with TRBD1 identical over 9 bases. Trimming removed 5 bases from V and 1 base from J; junction bases left unmatched: 3. The CDR3 has 15 residues. Germline-derived CDR1 and CDR2 are SEHNR and FQNEAQ (reference sequence). The CDR3 is CASSGGQGSGNTIYF. The DNA of the CDR3 is TGTGCCAGCAGCGGAGGACAGGGGTCTGGAAACACCATATATTTT.

The J gene is TRBJ1-1, the V gene TRBV2; D is perhaps TRBD1 (5 bases). V was shortened by 1 base and J by 5 bases, with 8 bases between the two germline ends. This CDR3 has 13 amino acids. Germline CDR1 and CDR2: SNHLY and FYNNEI. CDR3 sequence (DNA): TGTGCCAGCAGTGAAGGGGGCAGTACTGAAGCTTTCTTT. Encoded protein: CASSEGGSTEAFF. Full variable domain (outside the CDR3, taken from reference TRBV2 and TRBJ1-1): EPEVTQTPSHQVTQMGQEVILRCVPISNHLYFYWYRQILGQKVEFLVSFYNNEISEKSEIFDDQFSVERPDGSNFTLKIRSTKLEDSAMYFCASSEGGSTEAFFGQGTRLTVV.

The chain uses TRBV19 and TRBJ2-1; TRBD2 agrees at 11 bases. This CDR3 spans 18 amino acids. Germline V CDR1 and CDR2: LNHDA, SQIVND (reference sequence). Trimming removed 5 bases from V and 6 bases from J; junction bases left unmatched: 15. The chain's CDR3 is CASSGALAGVPRANEQFF. The DNA of the CDR3 is TGTGCCAGTAGTGGGGCACTAGCGGGGGTACCTCGGGCCAATGAGCAGTTCTTC.

This sequence joins TRBV6-5 and TRBJ1-1; TRBD1 is a possible D gene (5 bases). Trimming left V 4 bases short and J 4 bases short, with 25 bases between. The germline V gene encodes CDR1 MNHEY and CDR2 SVGAGI. The CDR3 has 18 residues. The CDR3 bases are TGTGCCAGCAGTTCCTACACCCCCGGGGCAGGGAGAATCACTGAAGCTTTCTTT. Translating it yields CASSSYTPGAGRITEAFF.

V is TRBV24-1 and J is TRBJ2-5; D gene uncertain. This CDR3 comprises 16 residues. V was shortened by 1 base and J by 4 bases, with 15 bases between the two germline ends. Germline CDR1 reads KGHDR; CDR2 reads SFDVKD. CDR3 nucleotide sequence: TGTGCCACCAGTGATTTCGAGGCAGAGTCTCTAGAGACCCAGTACTTC. It codes for CATSDFEAESLETQYF.

The CDR3 is CASGLGAGAVGETQYF. CDR3 nucleotide sequence: TGTGCCAGCGGCCTCGGGGCGGGAGCTGTAGGGGAGACCCAGTACTTC. This chain uses TRBV9 with TRBJ2-5, with TRBD2 matching 7 bases. Germline V gives CDR1 SGDLS, CDR2 YYNGEE. J lost 5 bases, V lost 7 bases, and 17 bases had no gene match. The CDR3 covers 16 residues.

The chain recombines TRBV6-1 with TRBJ2-7; 10 bases match TRBD1. The CDR3 spans 15 residues. J gave up 3 bases and V 6 bases, and 8 bases lay outside the gene matches. The germline V gene encodes CDR1 MNHNS and CDR2 SASEGT. The CDR3 region has the DNA TGTGCCAGCAGCACGACAGGGGGCGTCATCTACGAGCAGTACTTC. Translating gives CASSTTGGVIYEQYF.

The chain links TRBV28 to TRBJ1-2, with a tentative D call TRBD1 (6 bases). Germline V lookup: CDR1 MDHEN, CDR2 SYDVKM. There are 14 residues in the CDR3. Between the trimmed V and J ends, which lost 8 bases and 2 bases, there was a span of 15 bases. The CDR3 reads CASRSADSNYGYTF. The CDR3 DNA sequence: TGTGCCAGCCGCTCTGCGGACAGCAACTATGGCTACACCTTC.

The chain links TRBV10-1 to TRBJ2-5; D gene unclear. The V end lost 4 bases, the J end lost 4 bases, and 10 bases lay between the germline ends. This CDR3 is built from 13 residues. Germline CDR1 reads WNHNN; CDR2 reads SYGVQD (reference sequence). The CDR3 bases are TGCGCCAGCAGTGTCGGCAGTCGAGAGACCCAGTACTTC. Amino acids: CASSVGSRETQYF.

There are a few counts of this clonotype. The chain employs TRBV4-3 and TRBJ2-3; D gene uncertain. This CDR3 is built from 13 residues. V lost 0 bases and J lost 6, with 7 bases in between. Germline V gives CDR1 LGHNA, CDR2 YSLEER. In nucleotides, the CDR3 is TGCGCCAGCAGCCAAGATCGACCCGATACGCAGTATTTT. Its protein is CASSQDRPDTQYF.

The chain has TRBV6-1 and TRBJ2-7; the match to TRBD1 covers 11 bases. This CDR3 is built from 16 residues. Germline V gives CDR1 MNHNS, CDR2 SASEGT. V was clipped by 6 bases and J by 2 bases; unmatched bases: 9. CDR3 sequence reads: CASSRLPGQGAYEQYF. CDR3 coding DNA: TGTGCCAGCAGCCGGCTCCCGGGACAGGGGGCCTACGAGCAGTACTTC.

The CDR3 loop reads CSATRGNPLSEQYF. The CDR3, as DNA: TGCAGTGCTACAAGAGGAAATCCCCTTTCTGAGCAGTACTTC. This chain uses TRBV20-1 with TRBJ2-7; no firm D call. Trimming removed 4 bases at V and 7 bases at J, with 20 bases between. The V gene's germline CDR1 is DFQATT and CDR2 SNEGSKA (reference sequence). This CDR3 has 14 amino acids.

The chain uses TRBV7-9 and TRBJ1-1; D call uncertain. The ends were cut back, 1 base at V and 4 bases at J, with 13 bases in the middle. The CDR3 runs to 15 residues. Germline V gene data show CDR1 as SEHNR and CDR2 as FQNEAQ (reference sequence). The CDR3 nucleotides are TGTGCCAGCAGCTTAGACTTGGTGTTGGGCACTGAAGCTTTCTTT. Translated, it gives CASSLDLVLGTEAFF.

As for this clonotype: An end of the junction differs from the germline gene, which may be a read error. The chain has TRBV6-1 and TRBJ2-7, with 8 positions matching TRBD1. Per germline, CDR1 MNHNS and CDR2 SASEGT. This CDR3 comprises 13 residues. CDR3 bases: TGTGCCGGCAGTAGGACAGGGATCTACGAGCAGTACTTC. Protein product: CAGSRTGIYEQYF.

The CDR3 nucleotides read TGTGCCAGCAGTGAATACGGGGCCCGCTCCTACGAGCAGTACTTC. The encoded protein is CASSEYGARSYEQYF. V gene TRBV6-1 combines with J gene TRBJ2-7; D tentatively reads TRBD1 or TRBD2 (5 bases each). With 2 bases removed from V and 0 bases from J, the gap between germline ends came to 11 bases. CDR3 length: 15 amino acids. Germline CDR1 reads MNHNS; CDR2 reads SASEGT.